This T cell receptor (beta chain) comes out of a study of cytomegalovirus exposure and HLA in healthy donors. Study at large: The study's early data release held roughly 90 million unique TCRs from HLA-typed donors.

With 60 Vbeta and 13 Jbeta primers, the PCR was carried out. TCRdb keeps only in-frame clones here, not all; method: immunoSEQ multiplex PCR. The repertoire includes about 210,000 clones, about 75% of them detected once, and approximately 1.8% sits in the top ten. This CDR3 contains 18 residues. In germline, CDR1 is LNHDA, CDR2 SQIVND (reference sequence). V lost 7 bases and J lost 4; bases outside the gene matches: 12. This chain joins TRBV19 and TRBJ2-6; 11 nucleotides agree with TRBD1. The sequence derives from a male donor in good health and CMV-seronegative. Sequencing used PBMCs. CDR3 sequence: CASNSPGQGVGGANVLTF. The CDR3 bases are TGTGCCAGTAACAGCCCGGGACAGGGGGTTGGCGGGGCCAACGTCCTGACTTTC.